The next 18 T cell receptor beta chains were all read from a single sample in a study of blood T cell repertoires in COVID-19. Repertoires were generated with immunoSEQ multiplex PCR, while TCRdb's copy carries only in-frame clones and drops some. The table lists about 230,000 clones, about 79% of them singletons. Sample: peripheral blood. The receptors come from a woman in her thirties or forties who had recovered from COVID-19.

This clone has only one observation. CDR3 DNA: TGTGCCAGCAGTCGCCTAGCGGGGGGCATCTACGAGCAGTACTTC. Translating it yields CASSRLAGGIYEQYF. V usage is TRBV2 and J usage is TRBJ2-7, with 11 bases identical to TRBD2. The V gene end was trimmed by 5 bases and the J gene end by 3 bases; junction bases not matched to a gene: 6. Germline V gene data show CDR1 as SNHLY and CDR2 as FYNNEI. The CDR3 contains 15 residues.

V usage is TRBV11-2 and J usage is TRBJ1-1, with a tentative D call TRBD1 (5 bases). This CDR3 comprises 14 residues. CDR1 and CDR2 from the germline V gene are SGHAT and FQNNGV. V was shortened by 1 base and J by 5 bases, with 11 bases between the two germline ends. CDR3 residues: CASSLASAGTEAFF. The CDR3 nucleotides are TGTGCCAGCAGCTTAGCTTCGGCAGGGACTGAAGCTTTCTTT.

V and J are TRBV5-1 and TRBJ1-6, with TRBD1 identical over 9 bases. Germline values: CDR1 SGHRS, CDR2 YFSETQ. Unmatched junction bases numbered 10, after V lost 0 bases and J lost 9 bases. This CDR3 is 17 amino acids long. The CDR3 sequence is CASSLAPIQGAGSPLHF. The CDR3 DNA reads as TGCGCCAGCAGCTTGGCCCCAATACAGGGGGCCGGTTCACCCCTCCACTTT.

CDR3 nucleotides: TGTGCCAGCAGCCAAGGGAGTATGCAGTACAATGAGCAGTTCTTC. Translated: CASSQGSMQYNEQFF. The chain is built from TRBV3-1 (or the pseudogene TRBV3-2) and TRBJ2-1; no clear D gene. V lost 1 base to trimming and J lost 4 bases, with 11 bases between them. This CDR3 contains 15 residues. Per germline, CDR1 LGHDT and CDR2 YNNKEL (reference sequence).

This sequence joins TRBV4-1 and TRBJ2-3; D is uncertain. V was cut by 0 bases and J by 2 bases, with 12 bases left in between. Germline lookup yields CDR1 MGHRA and CDR2 YSYEKL. The CDR3 contains 16 residues. DNA for the CDR3: TGCGCCAGCAGCCAAGACTTCTACCGATACACAGATACGCAGTATTTT. This gives the protein CASSQDFYRYTDTQYF.

CDR3 protein: CASSQDFQDRGTDEQFF. The CDR3 nucleotides are TGTGCCAGCAGCCAAGATTTTCAGGACAGGGGTACAGATGAGCAGTTCTTC. The V call is TRBV3-1 (or the pseudogene TRBV3-2), the J call TRBJ2-1; 9 bases align to TRBD1. V shed 0 bases and J 8 bases; nucleotides not matched to a gene: 11. In germline, CDR1 is LGHDT, CDR2 YNNKEL (reference sequence). This CDR3 spans 17 amino acids.

The table lists this clone with a count of one. The rearrangement joins TRBV13 to TRBJ1-1; no clear D. The CDR3 is 12 residues long. Trimming shortened V by 5 bases and J by 4 bases, and 8 bases separated the two germline ends. The germline V gene encodes CDR1 PRHDT and CDR2 FYEKMQ (reference sequence). The CDR3 region has the DNA TGTGCCAGCAGCAGAGTTGGCACTGAAGCTTTCTTT. Translating it yields CASSRVGTEAFF.

The CDR3, as DNA: TGTGCCAGTGCTCGGGGGGTCTCCTACAATGAGCAGTTCTTC. It codes for CASARGVSYNEQFF. This sequence joins TRBV19 and TRBJ2-1; 7 bases fit TRBD2. The CDR3 spans 14 residues. Germline CDR1 reads LNHDA; CDR2 reads SQIVND (reference sequence). V was pared by 8 bases and J by 0 bases, with 4 bases of the junction left unmatched.

This sequence joins TRBV5-5 and TRBJ1-6; no clear D. Germline loops: CDR1 SGHKS, CDR2 YYEKEE (reference sequence). The CDR3 covers 14 residues. Deletions cut 4 bases from V and 6 bases from J, with 11 bases between. The CDR3 nucleotides are TGTGCCAGCAGCCTTCTCTCGGTTAATTCACCCCTCCACTTT. Amino acid sequence: CASSLLSVNSPLHF.

This chain connects TRBV27 to TRBJ2-3; 9 bases fit TRBD2. There are 14 residues in the CDR3. CDR1 MNHEY and CDR2 SMNVEV come from the germline V gene (reference sequence). The junction had 6 bases not matched to a gene; V was cut back by 5 bases and J by 6 bases. The CDR3 sequence: CASSKVAGADTQYF. DNA for the CDR3: TGTGCCAGCAGTAAAGTAGCGGGGGCGGATACGCAGTATTTT.

The J gene is TRBJ2-3, the V gene TRBV9; D is possibly TRBD2 (5 bases). Trimming shortened V by 3 bases and J by 2 bases, and 10 bases separated the two germline ends. The CDR3 is made up of 14 amino acids. Germline V CDR1 and CDR2: SGDLS, YYNGEE. The CDR3 here is CASSADFSTDTQYF. The CDR3 coding sequence is TGTGCCAGCAGCGCGGACTTTTCCACAGATACGCAGTATTTT.

The chain joins TRBV5-1 to TRBJ2-3, with 10 bases lining up with TRBD2. The CDR3 contains 16 residues. The germline gives CDR1 SGHRS, CDR2 YFSETQ. V trimming: 2 bases; J trimming: 4 bases; junction bases outside the gene matches: 7. CDR3 loop: CASSLGAGGLADTQYF. CDR3 coding DNA: TGCGCCAGCAGCTTAGGAGCGGGGGGGCTCGCAGATACGCAGTATTTT.

The genes are TRBV12-5 and TRBJ2-4; 7 nucleotides match TRBD1. J gave up 3 bases and V 5 bases, and 19 bases lay outside the gene matches. The germline V gene has CDR1 LGHNT and CDR2 FRNRAP. This CDR3 region has 19 residues. The CDR3 coding sequence is TGTGCTAGTGGTGAAAAGGACGACAGGGCCAAAGGAGACAAAAACATTCAGTACTTC. Amino acid sequence: CASGEKDDRAKGDKNIQYF.

The V and J genes are TRBV14 and TRBJ2-1, with D possibly TRBD2 on 5 matching bases. V lost 4 bases and J 6 bases, leaving 16 bases between the germline ends. Per the germline V gene, CDR1 is SGHDN and CDR2 is FVKESK. The CDR3 runs to 15 residues. CDR3: CASSPLGPPGNEQFF. Here the CDR3 DNA reads TGTGCCAGCAGCCCACTAGGCCCCCCAGGCAATGAGCAGTTCTTC.

The chain links TRBV2 to TRBJ1-6; D is perhaps TRBD1 (6 bases). The CDR3 is 12 amino acids. Germline CDR1 and CDR2: SNHLY and FYNNEI. Trimming took 6 bases from V and 15 from J, leaving 15 bases between them. CDR3 region: CASRPDSRVLHF. The CDR3 bases are TGTGCCAGCAGACCGGACAGCCGGGTCCTCCACTTT.

This chain connects TRBV5-1 to TRBJ2-3; TRBD2 agrees at 10 bases. Unmatched junction bases numbered 9, after V lost 4 bases and J lost 4 bases. The CDR3 is made up of 16 amino acids. CDR1 and CDR2 (germline): SGHRS, YFSETQ. CDR3 sequence: CASSRPLAGSPDTQYF. As DNA, the CDR3 is TGCGCCAGCAGCCGGCCACTAGCGGGGAGCCCAGATACGCAGTATTTT.

The chain recombines TRBV9 with TRBJ2-3, with TRBD2 identical over 12 bases. The CDR3 has 16 residues. CDR1 and CDR2 (germline): SGDLS, YYNGEE. V was pared by 2 bases and J by 5 bases, with 6 bases of the junction left unmatched. CDR3 sequence (DNA): TGTGCCAGCAGCGTTCTAGCGGGGGGGGGCTTAGATACGCAGTATTTT. It codes for CASSVLAGGGLDTQYF.

The sample holds many counts of this clone. CDR3 protein: CASGVGPQHF. CDR3 bases: TGTGCCTCGGGGGTGGGGCCCCAGCATTTT. This chain links TRBV6-5 with TRBJ1-5; D might be TRBD1 (5 bases). The CDR3 totals 10 residues. Germline CDR1 and CDR2: MNHEY and SVGAGI. Trimming took off 11 bases at V and 9 bases at J, with 11 bases between the two ends.